A selection of T cell receptor beta chains follows, all from one sample in a study of vaccination and CD4 T cells after COVID-19. TCRdb re-called the PCR reads through MiXCR, storing one row per CDR3 protein. Of 9,000 to 13,000 distinct CDR3 sequences listed, 25% are singletons. These receptors' antigens are unknown. This material consisted of CD4+ T cells from blood, cultured in vitro, taken after SARS-CoV-2 vaccination. The receptors were sampled from a human donor who had recovered from COVID-19. Each CDR3 is given with its conserved first and last residue. Each record gives: J gene, V gene, clone size, CDR3 length, D gene, CDR3 protein, CDR3 DNA. D genes are given only for firm matches. Some rows have no size entry. The others give once, few or many, or a class for an expanded clone.

j_call: TRBJ1-1
v_call: TRBV28
clone_size: few
cdr3_length: 12
d_call: .
cdr3_aa: CASSLARVEAFF
cdr3_nt: TGTGCCAGCAGTTTAGCTAGGGTTGAAGCTTTCTTT

j_call: TRBJ1-5
v_call: TRBV6-1
clone_size: few
cdr3_length: 16
d_call: .
cdr3_aa: CASSPRTVRSNQPQHF
cdr3_nt: TGTGCCAGCAGTCCACGGACCGTCCGTAGCAATCAGCCCCAGCATTTT

j_call: TRBJ2-1
v_call: TRBV7-3
clone_size: .
cdr3_length: 15
d_call: .
cdr3_aa: CASSLFSGADNEQFF
cdr3_nt: TGTGCCAGCAGCTTATTTTCGGGGGCGGACAATGAGCAGTTCTTC

j_call: TRBJ1-5
v_call: TRBV7-9
clone_size: .
cdr3_length: 14
d_call: .
cdr3_aa: CASSQQGSNQPQHF
cdr3_nt: TGTGCCAGCAGCCAACAGGGAAGCAATCAGCCCCAGCATTTT

j_call: TRBJ2-7
v_call: TRBV6-5
clone_size: few
cdr3_length: 12
d_call: .
cdr3_aa: CASSSILSEQYF
cdr3_nt: TGTGCCAGCAGTTCTATTCTCTCCGAGCAGTACTTC

j_call: TRBJ2-5
v_call: TRBV6-1
clone_size: medium-sized
cdr3_length: 15
d_call: TRBD1
cdr3_aa: CASTPEGTGQETQYF
cdr3_nt: TGTGCCAGCACCCCCGAAGGGACAGGACAAGAGACCCAGTACTTC

j_call: TRBJ2-7
v_call: TRBV2
clone_size: .
cdr3_length: 14
d_call: TRBD2
cdr3_aa: CASRAGTRAYEQYF
cdr3_nt: TGTGCCAGCAGGGCAGGGACTAGGGCCTACGAGCAGTACTTC

j_call: TRBJ2-1
v_call: TRBV4-1
clone_size: .
cdr3_length: 14
d_call: .
cdr3_aa: CASSQVLLHNEQFF
cdr3_nt: TGCGCCAGCAGCCAAGTTCTACTCCACAATGAGCAGTTCTTC

j_call: TRBJ1-5
v_call: TRBV20-1
clone_size: medium-sized
cdr3_length: 12
d_call: .
cdr3_aa: CSASQGDQPQHF
cdr3_nt: TGCAGTGCGAGTCAGGGCGATCAGCCCCAGCATTTT

j_call: TRBJ1-6
v_call: TRBV20-1
clone_size: few
cdr3_length: 15
d_call: .
cdr3_aa: CSARDKVSYNSPLHF
cdr3_nt: TGCAGTGCTAGAGATAAAGTCTCCTATAATTCACCCCTCCACTTT

j_call: TRBJ2-5
v_call: TRBV29-1
clone_size: .
cdr3_length: 15
d_call: .
cdr3_aa: CSVEDQEGAQETQYF
cdr3_nt: TGCAGCGTTGAAGATCAAGAAGGGGCGCAGGAGACCCAGTACTTC

j_call: TRBJ2-7
v_call: TRBV7-8
clone_size: .
cdr3_length: 15
d_call: .
cdr3_aa: CASAPPWGAGNEQYF
cdr3_nt: TGTGCCAGCGCCCCCCCCTGGGGCGCTGGGAACGAGCAGTACTTC

j_call: TRBJ2-7
v_call: TRBV2
clone_size: .
cdr3_length: 13
d_call: .
cdr3_aa: CASSVVRVYEQYF
cdr3_nt: TGTGCCAGCAGTGTTGTCCGTGTCTACGAGCAGTACTTC

j_call: TRBJ2-7
v_call: TRBV28
clone_size: few
cdr3_length: 15
d_call: TRBD1
cdr3_aa: CASSLTGTGTYEQYF
cdr3_nt: TGTGCCAGCAGTTTGACCGGGACAGGTACCTACGAGCAGTACTTC

j_call: TRBJ1-5
v_call: TRBV28
clone_size: .
cdr3_length: 16
d_call: .
cdr3_aa: CASSPPGRIPNQPQHF
cdr3_nt: TGTGCCAGCAGTCCTCCGGGACGGATCCCCAATCAGCCCCAGCATTTT

j_call: TRBJ1-1
v_call: TRBV10-3
clone_size: few
cdr3_length: 14
d_call: .
cdr3_aa: CAISESGMNTEAFF
cdr3_nt: TGTGCCATCAGTGAGTCTGGGATGAACACTGAAGCTTTCTTT

j_call: TRBJ2-4
v_call: TRBV20-1
clone_size: .
cdr3_length: 15
d_call: TRBD1
cdr3_aa: CSARPMGTGSDIQYF
cdr3_nt: TGCAGTGCTAGACCGATGGGGACAGGGTCAGACATTCAGTACTTC

j_call: TRBJ2-1
v_call: TRBV20-1
clone_size: .
cdr3_length: 17
d_call: .
cdr3_aa: CSARALTGGLRYNEQFF
cdr3_nt: TGCAGTGCTAGGGCTTTGACGGGGGGCCTACGTTACAATGAGCAGTTCTTC

j_call: TRBJ2-7
v_call: TRBV20-1
clone_size: .
cdr3_length: 15
d_call: .
cdr3_aa: CSALRPAGLSYEQYF
cdr3_nt: TGCAGTGCTCTACGTCCAGCGGGCCTCTCCTACGAGCAGTACTTC

j_call: TRBJ1-1
v_call: TRBV20-1
clone_size: .
cdr3_length: 15
d_call: .
cdr3_aa: CSASMGAGMNTEAFF
cdr3_nt: TGCAGTGCTAGTATGGGGGCAGGGATGAACACTGAAGCTTTCTTT

j_call: TRBJ1-2
v_call: TRBV19
clone_size: .
cdr3_length: 15
d_call: TRBD1
cdr3_aa: CASSPDPRDRSGYTF
cdr3_nt: TGTGCCAGTAGTCCAGACCCCCGGGACAGGAGTGGCTACACCTTC

j_call: TRBJ2-5
v_call: TRBV4-2
clone_size: .
cdr3_length: 15
d_call: .
cdr3_aa: CASSQEAAGGATQYF
cdr3_nt: TGTGCCAGCAGCCAAGAGGCGGCTGGAGGGGCGACCCAGTACTTC

j_call: TRBJ2-7
v_call: TRBV6-2/TRBV6-3
clone_size: once
cdr3_length: 15
d_call: TRBD2
cdr3_aa: CASSQLAGGGYEQYF
cdr3_nt: TGTGCCAGCAGCCAACTAGCGGGAGGAGGTTACGAGCAGTACTTC

j_call: TRBJ2-5
v_call: TRBV27
clone_size: .
cdr3_length: 13
d_call: .
cdr3_aa: CASSSRQQETQYF
cdr3_nt: TGTGCCAGCAGTTCCCGACAGCAAGAGACCCAGTACTTC

j_call: TRBJ1-1
v_call: TRBV19
clone_size: .
cdr3_length: 17
d_call: .
cdr3_aa: CASSPIVMGRLNTEAFF
cdr3_nt: TGTGCCAGTAGCCCGATAGTTATGGGGCGGCTGAACACTGAAGCTTTCTTT

j_call: TRBJ1-2
v_call: TRBV20-1
clone_size: few
cdr3_length: 16
d_call: .
cdr3_aa: CSAREAGANSNYGYTF
cdr3_nt: TGCAGTGCTAGAGAGGCGGGGGCCAATTCTAACTATGGCTACACCTTC

j_call: TRBJ2-3
v_call: TRBV20-1
clone_size: medium-sized
cdr3_length: 14
d_call: .
cdr3_aa: CTTLGPRSTDTQYF
cdr3_nt: TGCACCACCCTCGGACCTCGATCCACAGATACGCAGTATTTT

j_call: TRBJ2-7
v_call: TRBV20-1
clone_size: .
cdr3_length: 14
d_call: .
cdr3_aa: CSASKGGPIYEQYF
cdr3_nt: TGCAGTGCTAGTAAGGGGGGCCCCATCTACGAGCAGTACTTC

j_call: TRBJ1-5
v_call: TRBV20-1
clone_size: medium-sized
cdr3_length: 16
d_call: .
cdr3_aa: CSAINGEQGADQPQHF
cdr3_nt: TGCAGTGCTATCAATGGGGAACAGGGCGCCGATCAGCCCCAGCATTTT

j_call: TRBJ1-5
v_call: TRBV19
clone_size: .
cdr3_length: 17
d_call: .
cdr3_aa: CASSPRSDGVKNQPQHF
cdr3_nt: TGTGCCAGTAGTCCCAGAAGTGACGGGGTTAAGAATCAGCCCCAGCATTTT

j_call: TRBJ2-3
v_call: TRBV10-1
clone_size: .
cdr3_length: 13
d_call: .
cdr3_aa: CASSEKTTDTQYF
cdr3_nt: TGCGCCAGCAGTGAGAAGACCACAGATACGCAGTATTTT

j_call: TRBJ2-7
v_call: TRBV6-1
clone_size: .
cdr3_length: 15
d_call: TRBD2
cdr3_aa: CASRSGLAEDYEQYF
cdr3_nt: TGTGCCAGCAGATCGGGACTAGCGGAGGACTACGAGCAGTACTTC

j_call: TRBJ1-1
v_call: TRBV6-1
clone_size: .
cdr3_length: 13
d_call: .
cdr3_aa: CASSADSYTEAFF
cdr3_nt: TGTGCCAGCAGTGCGGACAGCTACACTGAAGCTTTCTTT

j_call: TRBJ2-1
v_call: TRBV19
clone_size: .
cdr3_length: 14
d_call: .
cdr3_aa: CASSATDSNNEQFF
cdr3_nt: TGTGCCAGTAGTGCAACGGACAGCAACAATGAGCAGTTCTTC

j_call: TRBJ2-1
v_call: TRBV6-2/TRBV6-3
clone_size: .
cdr3_length: 14
d_call: .
cdr3_aa: CASRGGQTYNEQFF
cdr3_nt: TGTGCCAGCAGGGGGGGACAAACCTACAATGAGCAGTTCTTC

j_call: TRBJ2-3
v_call: TRBV19
clone_size: .
cdr3_length: 11
d_call: .
cdr3_aa: CASSRADTQYF
cdr3_nt: TGTGCCAGTAGTCGTGCAGATACGCAGTATTTT

j_call: TRBJ2-7
v_call: TRBV7-2
clone_size: .
cdr3_length: 16
d_call: TRBD2
cdr3_aa: CASSLILAGVMYEQYF
cdr3_nt: TGTGCCAGCAGCTTAATTCTAGCGGGAGTTATGTACGAGCAGTACTTC

j_call: TRBJ2-3
v_call: TRBV14
clone_size: .
cdr3_length: 15
d_call: .
cdr3_aa: CASSQDKWSRDTQYF
cdr3_nt: TGTGCCAGCAGCCAAGATAAGTGGTCTAGGGATACGCAGTATTTT

j_call: TRBJ1-6
v_call: TRBV10-3
clone_size: few
cdr3_length: 14
d_call: TRBD1
cdr3_aa: CAIRNGQGNSPLHF
cdr3_nt: TGTGCCATCAGGAACGGACAGGGGAATTCACCCCTCCACTTT

j_call: TRBJ2-1
v_call: TRBV7-2
clone_size: .
cdr3_length: 17
d_call: TRBD2
cdr3_aa: CASSLAVSASGGTRQFF
cdr3_nt: TGTGCCAGCAGCTTAGCGGTTTCGGCTAGCGGGGGGACTCGGCAGTTCTTC

j_call: TRBJ2-7
v_call: TRBV7-7
clone_size: .
cdr3_length: 12
d_call: .
cdr3_aa: CASNFNTYEQYF
cdr3_nt: TGTGCTAGCAACTTTAATACCTACGAGCAGTACTTC

j_call: TRBJ2-7
v_call: TRBV6-1
clone_size: medium-sized
cdr3_length: 13
d_call: .
cdr3_aa: CASRRNEYHEQYF
cdr3_nt: TGTGCCAGCAGGCGAAATGAGTACCACGAGCAGTACTTC

j_call: TRBJ1-2
v_call: TRBV28
clone_size: few
cdr3_length: 15
d_call: TRBD1
cdr3_aa: CASSPRGTGNYGYTF
cdr3_nt: TGTGCCAGCAGTCCCCGTGGGACAGGGAACTATGGCTACACCTTC

j_call: TRBJ2-5
v_call: TRBV7-2
clone_size: medium-sized
cdr3_length: 15
d_call: TRBD2
cdr3_aa: CASSLWEGIQETQYF
cdr3_nt: TGTGCCAGCAGCTTGTGGGAGGGTATCCAAGAGACCCAGTACTTC

j_call: TRBJ1-2
v_call: TRBV28
clone_size: .
cdr3_length: 13
d_call: .
cdr3_aa: CASTSRQGNGYTF
cdr3_nt: TGTGCCAGCACCTCGAGGCAGGGGAATGGCTACACCTTC

j_call: TRBJ2-3
v_call: TRBV20-1
clone_size: medium-sized
cdr3_length: 12
d_call: .
cdr3_aa: CSANYRADTQYF
cdr3_nt: TGCAGTGCTAACTACAGGGCGGATACGCAGTATTTT

j_call: TRBJ1-5
v_call: TRBV28
clone_size: few
cdr3_length: 14
d_call: .
cdr3_aa: CASSLPLSNQPQHF
cdr3_nt: TGTGCCAGCAGTTTACCCCTTAGCAATCAGCCCCAGCATTTT

j_call: TRBJ1-5
v_call: TRBV6-1
clone_size: .
cdr3_length: 17
d_call: TRBD1
cdr3_aa: CASSPPLGRGYGRPQHF
cdr3_nt: TGTGCCAGCAGTCCCCCCTTGGGCAGGGGGTACGGTCGACCCCAGCATTTT

j_call: TRBJ1-6
v_call: TRBV5-3
clone_size: .
cdr3_length: 16
d_call: .
cdr3_aa: CARRLEKGIYNSPLHF
cdr3_nt: TGTGCCAGAAGGCTGGAAAAGGGGATCTATAATTCACCCCTCCACTTT